Listed here are 8 T cell receptor beta chains from one sample, sequenced in a study of human T cells and chemical hapten exposure. From the RACE reads, TCRdb called clonotypes with MiXCR, one entry per CDR3 protein. The table lists about 380,000 distinct CDR3 sequences, around 4.8% of them singletons. Time point here: patch test 1, 2 weeks after DPC sensitization. Treatment meaning: therapeutic diphenylcyclopropenone sensitization with weekly scalp DPC. This specimen consisted of whole blood, obtained in connection with sensitization to the hapten diphenylcyclopropenone (DPC). The receptors were gathered from a woman between 50 and 59 years old with alopecia areata. Some clones in this sample may be carry-over from other donors' samples.

This clonotype occurred a few times. V gene TRBV10-3 combines with J gene TRBJ1-5; D uncertain. This CDR3 spans 14 amino acids. The V gene lost 2 bases and the J gene lost 3 bases, with 8 bases spanning the gap. Germline loops: CDR1 ENHRY, CDR2 SYGVKD. The CDR3 nucleotides are TGTGCCATCAGTGAGAGGAGAGACAATCAGCCCCAGCATTTT. Translation: CAISERRDNQPQHF.

This clonotype was counted many times. The gene calls are TRBV6-2 or TRBV6-3 and TRBJ2-5; the D gene is possibly TRBD2 (6 bases). The CDR3 covers 18 residues. V lost 2 bases, J lost 3 bases, and 22 bases lay in between. Germline lookup yields CDR1 MNHEY and CDR2 SVGEGT. The CDR3 coding sequence is TGTGCCAGCAGTTACCCCGCCTCGCAGCGGGTACAGGAAGAGACCCAGTACTTC. Encoded protein: CASSYPASQRVQEETQYF.

The chain recombines TRBV7-9 with TRBJ2-7, with D possibly being TRBD2 (5 bases). Trimming took 5 bases from V and 6 from J, leaving 17 bases between them. The CDR3 is 14 amino acids. Germline-derived CDR1 and CDR2 are SEHNR and FQNEAQ (reference sequence). The CDR3 region has the DNA TGTGCCAGCAGCCCAGGACCAGCGGTCTTCGAGCAGTACTTC. Its protein is CASSPGPAVFEQYF.

This clonotype has at least ten counts. The chain couples TRBV12-3 or TRBV12-4 to TRBJ2-7; D not certain. V was pared by 6 bases and J by 0 bases, with 18 bases between. The CDR3 is 16 residues long. DNA for the CDR3: TGTGCCAGCAGCCACACCTCTGACACCTACTCCTACGAGCAGTACTTC. It encodes CASSHTSDTYSYEQYF.

Remarks on this clonotype: A read error may account for a junction end that differs from germline. The gene calls are TRBV12-3 or TRBV12-4 and TRBJ2-3; 10 nucleotides match TRBD2. CDR3 length: 15 amino acids. The CDR3 region is CASSVAGGYTDTQYF. The CDR3 DNA reads TGTGCCAGCAGTGTAGCGGGAGGTTATACAGATACGCAGTATTTT.

This clonotype has just a few counts. The chain employs TRBV13 and TRBJ1-1, with D perhaps matching TRBD1 (5 bases). The germline CDR1 and CDR2 sequences are PRHDT and FYEKMQ (reference sequence). V lost 8 bases and J 5 bases, leaving 24 bases between the germline ends. This CDR3 contains 16 residues. CDR3 DNA sequence: TGTGCCAGCTCACTGCCCCGACGGGGGGAGGCAACTGAAGCTTTCTTT. The encoded protein is CASSLPRRGEATEAFF.

J is TRBJ2-1 and V is TRBV20-1; TRBD2 matches 9 bases. The ends lost 5 bases at V and 7 bases at J; junction bases unmatched: 9. Germline V gene lookup returns CDR1 DFQATT and CDR2 SNEGSKA (reference sequence). The CDR3 sequence is 14 residues long. This CDR3 is CSASLAGGKNEQFF. The CDR3 region has the DNA TGCAGTGCTTCCCTGGCGGGAGGGAAAAATGAGCAGTTCTTC.

This clonotype was seen at least ten times. V usage is TRBV6-5 and J usage is TRBJ1-3; 8 bases fit TRBD1. This CDR3 is 20 amino acids long. J was trimmed by 0 bases and V by 2 bases; bases with no gene match: 15. The germline gives CDR1 MNHEY, CDR2 SVGAGI. The CDR3, as DNA: TGTGCCAGCAGTTACGGGCCGAACGTGGGACAGGATCCCTCTGGAAACACCATATATTTT. Translating it yields CASSYGPNVGQDPSGNTIYF.